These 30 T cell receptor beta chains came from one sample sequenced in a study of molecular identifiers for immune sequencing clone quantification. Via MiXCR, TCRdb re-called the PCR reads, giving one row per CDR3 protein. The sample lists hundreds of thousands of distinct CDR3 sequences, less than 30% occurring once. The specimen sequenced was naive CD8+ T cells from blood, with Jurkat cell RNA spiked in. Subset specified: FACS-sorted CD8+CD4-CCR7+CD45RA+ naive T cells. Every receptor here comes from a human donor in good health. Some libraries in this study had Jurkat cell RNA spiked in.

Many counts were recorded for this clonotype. DNA for the CDR3: TGCAGTGCTGCTCATTCCCCGGAGCAGTACTTC. Translation: CSAAHSPEQYF. The rearrangement links TRBV20-1 to TRBJ2-7; D remains ambiguous. The V gene lost 5 bases and the J gene lost 7 bases, with 12 bases spanning the gap. Germline CDR1 reads DFQATT; CDR2 reads SNEGSKA (reference sequence). The CDR3 sequence is 11 residues long.

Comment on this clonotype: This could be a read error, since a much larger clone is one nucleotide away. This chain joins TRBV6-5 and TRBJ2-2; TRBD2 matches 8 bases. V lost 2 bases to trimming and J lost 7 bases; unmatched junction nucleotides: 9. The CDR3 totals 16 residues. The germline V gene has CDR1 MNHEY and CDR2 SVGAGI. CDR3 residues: CASSYPTLGGGGELFF. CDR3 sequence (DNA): TGTGCCAGCAGTTACCCGACCCTCGGGGGGGGCGGGGAGCTGTTTTTT.

This CDR3 is CASREGGNEQFF. The CDR3 DNA reads as TGCGCCAGCAGGGAGGGAGGCAATGAGCAGTTCTTC. V and J are TRBV5-1 and TRBJ2-1; D possibly corresponds to TRBD2 (6 bases). Germline values: CDR1 SGHRS, CDR2 YFSETQ. The CDR3 sequence is 12 residues long. Trimming left V 5 bases short and J 6 bases short, with 9 bases between.

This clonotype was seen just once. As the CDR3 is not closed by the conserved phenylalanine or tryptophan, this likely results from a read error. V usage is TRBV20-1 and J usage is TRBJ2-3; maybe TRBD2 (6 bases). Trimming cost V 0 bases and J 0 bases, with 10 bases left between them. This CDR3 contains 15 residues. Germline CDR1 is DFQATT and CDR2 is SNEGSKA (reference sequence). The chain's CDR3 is CSARDIAVSTDTQYL. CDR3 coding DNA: TGCAGTGCTAGAGATATAGCGGTTAGCACAGATACGCAGTATCTT.

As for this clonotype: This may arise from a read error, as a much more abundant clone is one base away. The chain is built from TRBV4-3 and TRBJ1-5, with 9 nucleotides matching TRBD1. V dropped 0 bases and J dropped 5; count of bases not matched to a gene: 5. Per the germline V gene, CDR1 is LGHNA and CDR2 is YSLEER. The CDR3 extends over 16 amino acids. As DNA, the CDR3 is TGCGCCAGCAGCCAAGAAACAGGGGGCGTCTATCAGCCCCAGCATTTT. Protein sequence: CASSQETGGVYQPQHF.

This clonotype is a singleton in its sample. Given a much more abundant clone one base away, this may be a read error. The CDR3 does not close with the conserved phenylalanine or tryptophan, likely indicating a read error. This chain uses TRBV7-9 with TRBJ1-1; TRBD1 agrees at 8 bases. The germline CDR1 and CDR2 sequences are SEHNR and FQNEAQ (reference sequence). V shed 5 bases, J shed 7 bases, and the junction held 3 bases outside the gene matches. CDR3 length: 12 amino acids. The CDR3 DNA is TGTGCCAGCAGCCAGGGGACAGGTGAAGCTTTCCTT. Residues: CASSQGTGEAFL.

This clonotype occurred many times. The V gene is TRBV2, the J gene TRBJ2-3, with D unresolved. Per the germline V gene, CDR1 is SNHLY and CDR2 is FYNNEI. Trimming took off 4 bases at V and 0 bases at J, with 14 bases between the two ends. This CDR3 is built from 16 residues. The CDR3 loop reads CASSGSFRSSTDTQYF. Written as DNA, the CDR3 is TGTGCCAGCAGTGGAAGCTTCAGATCTAGCACAGATACGCAGTATTTT.

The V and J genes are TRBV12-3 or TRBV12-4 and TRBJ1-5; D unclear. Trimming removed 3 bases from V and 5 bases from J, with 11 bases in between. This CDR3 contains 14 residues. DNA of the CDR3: TGTGCCAGCAGTTTTGGGCCAATCGATCAGCCCCAGCATTTT. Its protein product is CASSFGPIDQPQHF.

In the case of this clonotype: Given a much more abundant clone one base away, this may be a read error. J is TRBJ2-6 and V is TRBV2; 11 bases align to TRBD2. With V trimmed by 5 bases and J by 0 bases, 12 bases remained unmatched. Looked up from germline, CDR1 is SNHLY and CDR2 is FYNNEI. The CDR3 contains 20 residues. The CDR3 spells CASSLGPGLADSSGANVLTF. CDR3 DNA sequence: TGTGCCAGCAGTTTGGGGCCGGGACTAGCGGATAGCTCTGGGGCCAACGTCCTGACTTTC.

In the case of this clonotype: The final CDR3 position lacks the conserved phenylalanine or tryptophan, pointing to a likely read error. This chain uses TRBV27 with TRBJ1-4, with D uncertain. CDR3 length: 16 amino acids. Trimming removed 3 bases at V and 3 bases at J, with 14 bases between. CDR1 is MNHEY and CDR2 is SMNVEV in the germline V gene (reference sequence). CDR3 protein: CASSLSPAAANEKLFL. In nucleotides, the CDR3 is TGTGCCAGCAGTTTGTCGCCGGCTGCAGCTAATGAAAAACTGTTTTTA.

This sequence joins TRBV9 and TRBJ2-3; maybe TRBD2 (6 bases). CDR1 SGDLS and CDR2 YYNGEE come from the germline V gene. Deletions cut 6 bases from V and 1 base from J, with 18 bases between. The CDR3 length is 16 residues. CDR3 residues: CASNPGLSPRTDTQYF. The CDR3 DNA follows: TGTGCCAGCAACCCGGGACTTTCCCCTCGCACAGATACGCAGTATTTT.

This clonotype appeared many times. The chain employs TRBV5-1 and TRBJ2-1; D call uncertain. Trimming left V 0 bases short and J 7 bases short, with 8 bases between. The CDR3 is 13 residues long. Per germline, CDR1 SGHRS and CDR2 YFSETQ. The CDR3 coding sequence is TGCGCCAGCAGCTTGGAATTGGAGAATGAGCAGTTCTTC. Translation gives CASSLELENEQFF. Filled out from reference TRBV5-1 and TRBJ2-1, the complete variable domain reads KAGVTQTPRYLIKTRGQQVTLSCSPISGHRSVSWYQQTPGQGLQFLFEYFSETQRNKGNFPGRFSGRQFSNSRSEMNVSTLELGDSALYLCASSLELENEQFFGPGTRLTVL.

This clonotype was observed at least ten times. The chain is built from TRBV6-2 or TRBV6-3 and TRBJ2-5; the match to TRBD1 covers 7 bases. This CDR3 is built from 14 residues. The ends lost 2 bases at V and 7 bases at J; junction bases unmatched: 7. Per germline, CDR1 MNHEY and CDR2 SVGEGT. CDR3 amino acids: CASSYGTAGGTQYF. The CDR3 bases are TGTGCCAGCAGTTACGGGACAGCTGGAGGGACCCAGTACTTC.

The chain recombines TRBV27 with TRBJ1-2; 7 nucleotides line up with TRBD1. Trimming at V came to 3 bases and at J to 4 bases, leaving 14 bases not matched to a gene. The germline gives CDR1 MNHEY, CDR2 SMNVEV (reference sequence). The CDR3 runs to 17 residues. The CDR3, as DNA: TGTGCCAGCAGTTTCGGTCACATTCCGGGACAGACCTATGGCTACACCTTC. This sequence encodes CASSFGHIPGQTYGYTF.

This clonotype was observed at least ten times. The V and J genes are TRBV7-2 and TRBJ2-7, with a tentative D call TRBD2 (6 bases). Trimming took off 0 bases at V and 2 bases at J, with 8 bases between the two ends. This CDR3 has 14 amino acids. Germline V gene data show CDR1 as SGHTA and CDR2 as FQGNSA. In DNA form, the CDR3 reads TGTGCCAGCAGCTTAGCCCCGGGGGCCTACGAGCAGTACTTC. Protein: CASSLAPGAYEQYF.

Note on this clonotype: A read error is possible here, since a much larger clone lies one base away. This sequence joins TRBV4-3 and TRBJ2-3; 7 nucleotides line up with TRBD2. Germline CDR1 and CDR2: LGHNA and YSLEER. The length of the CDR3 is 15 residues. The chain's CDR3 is CASSQGSTSRDTQYF. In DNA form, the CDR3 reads TGCGCCAGCAGCCAAGGTTCGACTAGCAGAGATACGCAGTATTTT.

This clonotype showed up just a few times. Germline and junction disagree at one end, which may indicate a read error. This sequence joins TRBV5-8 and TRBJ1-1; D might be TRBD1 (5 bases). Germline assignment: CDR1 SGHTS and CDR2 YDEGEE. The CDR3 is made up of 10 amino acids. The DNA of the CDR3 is TGTGCCAGCAGCTTGTTAGGGCAGGGATTT. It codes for CASSLLGQGF.

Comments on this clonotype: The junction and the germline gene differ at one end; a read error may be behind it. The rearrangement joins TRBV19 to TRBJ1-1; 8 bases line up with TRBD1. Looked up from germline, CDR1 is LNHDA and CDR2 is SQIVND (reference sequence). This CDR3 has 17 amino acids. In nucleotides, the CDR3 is TGTGCCAGTACGAGTCGGGACAGGCTCCTCACGGTCGCTGAAGCTGTCTTT. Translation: CASTSRDRLLTVAEAVF.

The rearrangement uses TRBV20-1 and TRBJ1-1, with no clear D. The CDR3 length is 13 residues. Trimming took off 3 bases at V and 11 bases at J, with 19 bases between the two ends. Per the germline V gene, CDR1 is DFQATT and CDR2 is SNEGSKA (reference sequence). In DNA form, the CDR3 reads TGCAGTGCTAGGTGGCAGCCAAACATTGCCGCTTTCTTT. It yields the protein CSARWQPNIAAFF.

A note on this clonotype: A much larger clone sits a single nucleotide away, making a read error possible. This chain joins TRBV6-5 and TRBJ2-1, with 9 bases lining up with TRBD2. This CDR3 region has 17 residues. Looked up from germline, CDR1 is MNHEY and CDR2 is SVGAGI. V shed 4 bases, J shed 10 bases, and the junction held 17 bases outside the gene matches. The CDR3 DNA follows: TGTGCCAGCAGTTCATCTAAAGCGGGAGGAAGAATCGAGGAGCAGTTCTTC. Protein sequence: CASSSSKAGGRIEEQFF.

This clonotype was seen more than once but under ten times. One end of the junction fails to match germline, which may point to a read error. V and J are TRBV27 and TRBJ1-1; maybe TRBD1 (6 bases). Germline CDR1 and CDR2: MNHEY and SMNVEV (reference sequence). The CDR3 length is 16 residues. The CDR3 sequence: CACSLVFPGAGTEAFF. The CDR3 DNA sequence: TGTGCCTGCAGTTTGGTTTTTCCGGGGGCCGGAACTGAAGCTTTCTTT.

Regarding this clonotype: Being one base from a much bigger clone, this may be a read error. CDR3 DNA: TGTGCCAGCAGCCCGTACGCGGAGCCCCAGTACTTC. Its protein is CASSPYAEPQYF. This rearrangement joins TRBV7-2 to TRBJ2-5; D uncertain. The CDR3 has 12 residues. The germline V gene encodes CDR1 SGHTA and CDR2 FQGNSA. The V gene lost 5 bases and the J gene lost 9 bases, with 13 bases spanning the gap.

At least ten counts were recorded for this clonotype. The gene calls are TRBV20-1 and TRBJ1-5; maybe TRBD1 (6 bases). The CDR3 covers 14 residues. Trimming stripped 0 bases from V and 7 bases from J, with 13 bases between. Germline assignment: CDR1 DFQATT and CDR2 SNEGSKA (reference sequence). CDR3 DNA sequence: TGCAGTGCTAGAGATTCCAGGGGAGGACAGCCCCAGCATTTT. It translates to CSARDSRGGQPQHF.

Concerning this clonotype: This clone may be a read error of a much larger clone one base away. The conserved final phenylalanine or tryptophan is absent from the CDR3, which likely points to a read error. The CDR3 DNA follows: TGCGCCAGCAAACGAGGCTCCCGCGAGGGAGAGACCCAGTACCTC. This codes for CASKRGSREGETQYL. The V and J genes are TRBV5-1 and TRBJ2-5; D is perhaps TRBD2 (5 bases). V lost 6 bases and J 4 bases, leaving 19 bases between the germline ends. The germline V gene encodes CDR1 SGHRS and CDR2 YFSETQ. The CDR3 loop spans 15 amino acids.

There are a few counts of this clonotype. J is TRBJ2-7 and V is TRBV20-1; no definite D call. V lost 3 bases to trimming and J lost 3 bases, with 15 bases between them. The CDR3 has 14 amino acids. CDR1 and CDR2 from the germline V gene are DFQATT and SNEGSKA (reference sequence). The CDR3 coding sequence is TGCAGTGCTAGGGATCGTTCCCCGGGCTACGAGCAGTACTTC. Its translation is CSARDRSPGYEQYF.

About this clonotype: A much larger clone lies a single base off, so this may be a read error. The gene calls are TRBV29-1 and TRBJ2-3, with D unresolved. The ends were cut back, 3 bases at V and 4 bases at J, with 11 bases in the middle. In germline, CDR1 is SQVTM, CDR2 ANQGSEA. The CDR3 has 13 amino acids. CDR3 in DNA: TGCAGCGTTGATCTGGCAATCGCAGATACGCAGTATTTT. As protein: CSVDLAIADTQYF.

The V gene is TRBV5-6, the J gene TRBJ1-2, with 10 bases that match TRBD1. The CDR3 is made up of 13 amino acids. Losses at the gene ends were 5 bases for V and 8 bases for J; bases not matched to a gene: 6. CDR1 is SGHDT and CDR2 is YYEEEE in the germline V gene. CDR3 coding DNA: TGTGCCAGCAGTTTCGGGACAGGGGAGGGCTACACCTTC. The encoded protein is CASSFGTGEGYTF.

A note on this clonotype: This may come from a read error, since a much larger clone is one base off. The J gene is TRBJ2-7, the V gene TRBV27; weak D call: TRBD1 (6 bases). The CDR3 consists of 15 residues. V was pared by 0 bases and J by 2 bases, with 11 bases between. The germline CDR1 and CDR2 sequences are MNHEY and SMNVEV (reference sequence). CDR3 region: CASSLSTGPAYEQYF. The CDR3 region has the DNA TGTGCCAGCAGTTTATCCACAGGGCCGGCCTACGAGCAGTACTTC.

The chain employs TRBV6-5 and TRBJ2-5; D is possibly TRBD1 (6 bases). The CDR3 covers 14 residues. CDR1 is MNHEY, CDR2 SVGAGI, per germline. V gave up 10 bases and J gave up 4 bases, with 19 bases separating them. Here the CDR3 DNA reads TGTGCCACCCTCAGCACAGGGTGGGGAGAGACCCAGTACTTC. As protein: CATLSTGWGETQYF.

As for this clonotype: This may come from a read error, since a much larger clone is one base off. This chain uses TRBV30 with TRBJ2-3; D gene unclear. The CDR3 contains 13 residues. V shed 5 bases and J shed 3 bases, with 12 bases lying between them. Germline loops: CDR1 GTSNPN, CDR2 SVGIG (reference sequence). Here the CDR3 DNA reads TGTGCCTGGGCAGGCACTAATACAGATACGCAGTATTTT. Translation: CAWAGTNTDTQYF. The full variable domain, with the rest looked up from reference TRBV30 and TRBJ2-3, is SQTIHQWPATLVQPVGSPLSLECTVEGTSNPNLYWYRQAAGRGLQLLFYSVGIGQISSEVPQNLSASRPQDRQFILSSKKLLLSDSGFYLCAWAGTNTDTQYFGPGTRLTVL.